The clone carrying this T cell receptor (beta chain) was counted at least ten times. Its antigen is as yet unknown. The CDR3 consists of 15 residues. V shed 5 bases and J 9 bases; nucleotides not matched to a gene: 12. Germline-derived CDR1 and CDR2 are DFQATT and SNEGSKA (reference sequence). The data derive from a study of CD8 T cells in ankylosing spondylitis. TCRdb redid the calling of the 5' RACE reads with MiXCR, one entry per CDR3 protein. Of approximately 140,000 distinct CDR3 sequences detected, roughly a tenth appear once; the ten largest clones hold more than 3%. Study-wide points: Researchers reportedly found disease-linked clones significantly enriched in matched ankylosing spondylitis synovial fluid. Typical of ankylosing spondylitis blood, it appeared, was a TCR beta motif of under 10 highly homologous variants.

The chain uses TRBV20-1 and TRBJ2-1, with 11 positions matching TRBD2. The sample consisted of blood, either unsorted or a sorted T cell fraction (not recorded which). This clonotype was sampled from a male donor with ankylosing spondylitis or in good health (not recorded which). The CDR3 sequence is CSADTSGRYTIEQFF. The CDR3, as DNA: TGCAGTGCTGACACTAGCGGGAGATACACAATTGAGCAGTTCTTC.